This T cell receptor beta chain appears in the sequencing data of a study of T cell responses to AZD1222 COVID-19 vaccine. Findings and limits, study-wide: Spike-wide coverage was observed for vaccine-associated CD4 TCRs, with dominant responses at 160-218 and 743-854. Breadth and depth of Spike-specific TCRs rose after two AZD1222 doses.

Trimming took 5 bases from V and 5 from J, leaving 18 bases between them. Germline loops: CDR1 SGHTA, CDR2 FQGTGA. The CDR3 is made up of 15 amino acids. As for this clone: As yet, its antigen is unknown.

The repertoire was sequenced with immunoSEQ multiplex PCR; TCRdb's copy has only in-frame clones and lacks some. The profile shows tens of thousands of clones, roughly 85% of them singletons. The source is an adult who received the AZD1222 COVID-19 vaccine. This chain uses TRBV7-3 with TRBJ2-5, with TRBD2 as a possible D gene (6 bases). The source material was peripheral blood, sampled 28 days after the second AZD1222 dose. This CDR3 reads CASSPGTSRWETQYF. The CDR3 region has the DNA TGTGCCAGCAGCCCCGGGACTTCGCGGTGGGAGACCCAGTACTTC. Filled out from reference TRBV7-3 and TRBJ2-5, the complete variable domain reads GAGVSQTPSNKVTEKGKYVELRCDPISGHTALYWYRQSLGQGPEFLIYFQGTGAADDSGLPNDRFFAVRPEGSVSTLKIQRTERGDSAVYLCASSPGTSRWETQYFGPGTRLLVL.